A selection of T cell receptor beta chains follows, all from one sample in a study of chemoradiotherapy in HPV16-positive cancers. TCRdb's copy holds only in-frame clones and misses some; the assay was immunoSEQ multiplex PCR. The repertoire consists of 7,500 to 10,000 clones, with around three quarters occurring once and the leading ten covering 6.5% to 8%. This specimen was taken from a patient who underwent chemoradiotherapy. These receptors came from a human donor with HPV-associated anogenital cancer. Both conserved end residues are part of each CDR3. D genes are given only for firm matches. Expanded clones get a size class; other rows say once, few or many, or leave the size out.

clone size: .
J gene: TRBJ2-7
D gene: .
V gene: TRBV30
CDR3 protein: CAWSRMRDYEQYF
CDR3 DNA: TGTGCCTGGAGCAGGATGCGGGACTACGAGCAGTACTTC

clone size: few
J gene: TRBJ1-5
D gene: .
V gene: TRBV10-3
CDR3 protein: CATESGAGNQPQHF
CDR3 DNA: TGTGCCACTGAGTCTGGGGCGGGCAATCAGCCCCAGCATTTT

clone size: .
J gene: TRBJ2-1
D gene: .
V gene: TRBV15
CDR3 protein: CATSRGSNEQFF
CDR3 DNA: TGTGCCACCAGCAGAGGGAGCAATGAGCAGTTCTTC

clone size: .
J gene: TRBJ2-2
D gene: TRBD1
V gene: TRBV5-1
CDR3 protein: CASSPGTGVTGELFF
CDR3 DNA: TGCGCCAGCAGCCCCGGGACAGGAGTCACCGGGGAGCTGTTTTTT

clone size: .
J gene: TRBJ1-2
D gene: .
V gene: TRBV2
CDR3 protein: CASSGTLYYGYTF
CDR3 DNA: TGTGCCAGCAGTGGGACCCTTTACTATGGCTACACCTTC

clone size: once
J gene: TRBJ2-4
D gene: .
V gene: TRBV29-1
CDR3 protein: CSVAREAKNIQYF
CDR3 DNA: TGCAGCGTTGCCAGGGAGGCCAAAAACATTCAGTACTTC

clone size: .
J gene: TRBJ1-4
D gene: TRBD1
V gene: TRBV6-6
CDR3 protein: CASIPGQGATNEKLFF
CDR3 DNA: TGTGCCAGCATCCCGGGACAGGGGGCTACTAATGAAAAACTGTTTTTT

clone size: few
J gene: TRBJ1-4
D gene: .
V gene: TRBV6-6
CDR3 protein: CASSQPPFEKLFF
CDR3 DNA: TGTGCCAGCAGTCAGCCCCCGTTTGAAAAACTGTTTTTT

clone size: .
J gene: TRBJ1-2
D gene: TRBD1
V gene: TRBV13
CDR3 protein: CASSRTVTGGAGYTF
CDR3 DNA: TGTGCCAGCAGCCGCACCGTGACAGGGGGTGCTGGCTACACCTTC

clone size: few
J gene: TRBJ2-7
D gene: TRBD1
V gene: TRBV28
CDR3 protein: CASSSSGGGYEQYF
CDR3 DNA: TGTGCCAGCAGTTCCTCAGGGGGCGGCTACGAGCAGTACTTC

clone size: .
J gene: TRBJ1-4
D gene: TRBD1
V gene: TRBV19
CDR3 protein: CASGQGADEKLFF
CDR3 DNA: TGTGCCAGCGGACAGGGGGCGGATGAAAAACTGTTTTTT

clone size: .
J gene: TRBJ1-2
D gene: TRBD1
V gene: TRBV30
CDR3 protein: CAWSAGTGGGNGYTF
CDR3 DNA: TGTGCCTGGAGTGCCGGGACAGGGGGCGGAAATGGCTACACCTTC

clone size: .
J gene: TRBJ1-2
D gene: .
V gene: TRBV30
CDR3 protein: CAWVSGGGYTF
CDR3 DNA: TGTGCCTGGGTCTCGGGTGGCGGCTACACCTTC